This record covers a single TCR beta chain. Its antigen is currently unknown. With 60 Vbeta and 13 Jbeta primers, the PCR was carried out. Using immunoSEQ multiplex PCR, the repertoire was profiled, and TCRdb retains in-frame clones only, with some absent. The sample has around 180,000 clones, roughly 85% seen once. This entry is derived from a study of cytomegalovirus exposure and HLA in healthy donors. About the research overall: Roughly 179 million T cells yielded roughly 120 million unique TCR beta sequences, as an earlier analysis found.

The study, taken as a whole, reports: Being productive about 87% or about 30% of the time was typical of most TCR beta V segments in an earlier analysis. When a later analysis compared HLA-associated TCR beta chains with equally common others, the HLA-associated chains turned out to be more clonally expanded and to have lower generation probabilities.

This receptor was taken from a boy aged 2 to 9 in good health and CMV-seronegative. Input material: PBMCs.

The CDR3 DNA is TGTGCCAGCAGCCTAACAGGGTCGGGCACCGGGGAGCTGTTTTTT. This encodes CASSLTGSGTGELFF. The chain recombines TRBV7-6 with TRBJ2-2, with D perhaps matching TRBD1 (6 bases). The CDR3 is 15 residues long. Trimming pared 5 bases from V and 4 bases from J, leaving 14 bases between. Germline V gene sequence: CDR1 SGHVS, CDR2 FNYEAQ.